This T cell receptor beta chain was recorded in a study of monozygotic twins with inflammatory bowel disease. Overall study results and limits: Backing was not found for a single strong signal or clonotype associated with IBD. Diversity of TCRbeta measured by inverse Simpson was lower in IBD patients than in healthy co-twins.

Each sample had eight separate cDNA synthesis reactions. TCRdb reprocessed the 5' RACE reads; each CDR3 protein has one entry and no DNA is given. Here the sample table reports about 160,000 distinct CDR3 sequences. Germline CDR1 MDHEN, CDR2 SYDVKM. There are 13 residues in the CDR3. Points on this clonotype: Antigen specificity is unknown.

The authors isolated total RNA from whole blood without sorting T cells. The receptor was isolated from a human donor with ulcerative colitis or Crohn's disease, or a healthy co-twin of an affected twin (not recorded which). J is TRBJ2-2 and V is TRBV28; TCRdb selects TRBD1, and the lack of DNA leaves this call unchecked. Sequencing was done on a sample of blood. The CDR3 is CASTPSNTGELFF.